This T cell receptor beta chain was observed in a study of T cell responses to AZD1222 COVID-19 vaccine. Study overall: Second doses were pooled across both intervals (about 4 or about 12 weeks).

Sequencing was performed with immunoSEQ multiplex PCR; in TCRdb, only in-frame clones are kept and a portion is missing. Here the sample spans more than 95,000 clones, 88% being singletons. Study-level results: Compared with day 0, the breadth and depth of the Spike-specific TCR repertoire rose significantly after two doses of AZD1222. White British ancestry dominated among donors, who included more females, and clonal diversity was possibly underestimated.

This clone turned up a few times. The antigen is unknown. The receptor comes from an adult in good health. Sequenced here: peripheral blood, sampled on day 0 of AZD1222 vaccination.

Here the CDR3 reads CARGRSTNEKLFF. CDR3 sequence (DNA): TGTGCCAGGGGGAGGTCAACTAATGAAAAACTGTTTTTT. The V gene is TRBV28, the J gene TRBJ1-4, with D unclear. The CDR3 has 13 amino acids. The V end lost 9 bases, the J end lost 0 bases, and 8 bases lay between the germline ends. The germline gives CDR1 MDHEN, CDR2 SYDVKM.